The rows below give T cell receptor beta chains drawn from one sample of a study of T cell repertoires in cytomegalovirus infection. Via MiXCR, TCRdb re-called the reads, giving one row per CDR3 protein. The table has around 570,000 distinct CDR3 sequences, approximately 40% seen once. These receptors' targets are unknown. This sample comprised cultured PBMCs, obtained from culture after CMV antigen stimulation. These receptor sequences come from a human donor in good health (CMV status not recorded). Some clones in this sample may be carry-over from other donors' samples. Each CDR3 is given with its conserved first and last residue. The D gene is left open where the match is weak. Size tells how often a clone was seen (once, few, many) or the class of an expanded clone, and some rows leave it out.

j_call: TRBJ2-7; d_call: .; v_call: TRBV18; clone_size: .; cdr3_aa: CASSLRFIDEQYF; cdr3_nt: TGTGCCAGCTCACTTCGTTTTATCGACGAGCAGTACTTC
j_call: TRBJ2-3; d_call: .; v_call: TRBV5-5; clone_size: .; cdr3_aa: CASSPGGARTDTQYF; cdr3_nt: TGTGCCAGCAGCCCCGGCGGGGCCCGCACAGATACGCAGTATTTT
j_call: TRBJ2-5; d_call: .; v_call: TRBV2; clone_size: .; cdr3_aa: CASSEARTGGQETQYF; cdr3_nt: TGTGCCAGCAGTGAAGCCCGGACCGGCGGCCAAGAGACCCAGTACTTC
j_call: TRBJ2-3; d_call: .; v_call: TRBV7-2; clone_size: .; cdr3_aa: CASSPGTWGTDTQYF; cdr3_nt: TGTGCCAGCAGCCCGGGGACTTGGGGCACAGATACGCAGTATTTT
j_call: TRBJ2-7; d_call: .; v_call: TRBV28; clone_size: once; cdr3_aa: CASSLGPGVFYEQYF; cdr3_nt: TGTGCCAGCAGCCTAGGGCCCGGGGTTTTCTACGAGCAGTACTTC
j_call: TRBJ1-2; d_call: TRBD1; v_call: TRBV7-2; clone_size: many; cdr3_aa: CASTVGYRGDGYTF; cdr3_nt: TGTGCCAGCACCGTAGGTTACAGGGGCGATGGCTACACCTTC
j_call: TRBJ1-2; d_call: .; v_call: TRBV7-2; clone_size: many; cdr3_aa: CASSLVADYGGYTF; cdr3_nt: TGTGCCAGCAGCTTAGTGGCAGACTATGGAGGCTACACCTTC
j_call: TRBJ2-7; d_call: .; v_call: TRBV7-2; clone_size: .; cdr3_aa: CASSNHLAPAVYEQYF; cdr3_nt: TGTGCCAGCAGCAACCACCTAGCGCCGGCGGTGTACGAGCAGTACTTC
j_call: TRBJ2-7; d_call: .; v_call: TRBV7-9; clone_size: .; cdr3_aa: CASSSSVTAREQYF; cdr3_nt: TGTGCCAGCAGCTCCAGCGTTACAGCGAGGGAGCAGTACTTC
j_call: TRBJ2-3; d_call: .; v_call: TRBV7-2; clone_size: many; cdr3_aa: CASSPGTTSTDTQYF; cdr3_nt: TGTGCCAGCAGCCCCGGGACAACTAGCACAGATACGCAGTATTTT
j_call: TRBJ2-1; d_call: TRBD1; v_call: TRBV5-1; clone_size: .; cdr3_aa: CASSFSRDRGSHEQFF; cdr3_nt: TGCGCCAGCAGCTTCTCCCGGGACAGGGGGTCCCATGAGCAGTTCTTC
j_call: TRBJ1-1; d_call: .; v_call: TRBV7-9; clone_size: .; cdr3_aa: CASSLDSSVTEAFF; cdr3_nt: TGTGCCAGCAGCTTGGACAGTTCAGTGACTGAAGCTTTCTTT
j_call: TRBJ2-7; d_call: TRBD2; v_call: TRBV7-2; clone_size: many; cdr3_aa: CASSLDLAGDSSYEQYF; cdr3_nt: TGTGCCAGCAGCTTAGACCTAGCGGGGGATAGCTCCTACGAGCAGTACTTC
j_call: TRBJ2-5; d_call: TRBD2; v_call: TRBV6-1; clone_size: few; cdr3_aa: CASTSDGRAWGQETQYF; cdr3_nt: TGTGCCAGCACGTCCGACGGGAGGGCCTGGGGCCAAGAGACCCAGTACTTC
j_call: TRBJ2-7; d_call: TRBD2; v_call: TRBV7-2; clone_size: few; cdr3_aa: CASSKAGVNYEQYF; cdr3_nt: TGTGCCAGCAGCAAAGCGGGGGTCAACTACGAGCAGTACTTC
j_call: TRBJ2-3; d_call: .; v_call: TRBV7-9; clone_size: .; cdr3_aa: CASSSRRGPEGDTQYF; cdr3_nt: TGTGCCAGCAGCTCCCGCCGTGGGCCCGAGGGAGATACGCAGTATTTT
j_call: TRBJ2-1; d_call: TRBD2; v_call: TRBV3-1; clone_size: .; cdr3_aa: CASSPPGSGKFEQFF; cdr3_nt: TGTGCCAGCAGCCCCCCTGGTAGCGGGAAATTTGAGCAGTTCTTC
j_call: TRBJ2-3; d_call: TRBD2; v_call: TRBV11-3; clone_size: .; cdr3_aa: CASSLVGAGADTQYF; cdr3_nt: TGTGCCAGCAGCTTAGTCGGAGCGGGGGCAGATACGCAGTATTTT
j_call: TRBJ2-7; d_call: .; v_call: TRBV2; clone_size: .; cdr3_aa: CASRAGGVGYF; cdr3_nt: TGTGCCAGCAGGGCCGGGGGCGTGGGGTACTTC
j_call: TRBJ2-5; d_call: .; v_call: TRBV20-1; clone_size: .; cdr3_aa: CSAWGSETQYF; cdr3_nt: TGCAGTGCCTGGGGGTCAGAGACCCAGTACTTC
j_call: TRBJ2-5; d_call: .; v_call: TRBV28; clone_size: .; cdr3_aa: CASTQASQETQYF; cdr3_nt: TGTGCCAGCACCCAAGCTAGCCAAGAGACCCAGTACTTC
j_call: TRBJ1-2; d_call: .; v_call: TRBV20-1; clone_size: .; cdr3_aa: CSALLLGAGGSNYGYTF; cdr3_nt: TGCAGTGCTCTGCTTCTAGGTGCGGGGGGCTCGAACTATGGCTACACCTTC
j_call: TRBJ1-1; d_call: .; v_call: TRBV6-2/TRBV6-3; clone_size: many; cdr3_aa: CASTQWTETEAFF; cdr3_nt: TGTGCCAGCACCCAATGGACGGAGACTGAAGCTTTCTTT
j_call: TRBJ2-1; d_call: TRBD2; v_call: TRBV7-2; clone_size: .; cdr3_aa: CASRLAGSTYNEQFF; cdr3_nt: TGTGCCAGCCGTTTAGCGGGGTCTACCTACAATGAGCAGTTCTTC
j_call: TRBJ1-4; d_call: .; v_call: TRBV28; clone_size: .; cdr3_aa: CASSLNRELFF; cdr3_nt: TGTGCCAGCAGTTTAAACAGGGAACTGTTTTTT
j_call: TRBJ1-5; d_call: .; v_call: TRBV7-2; clone_size: many; cdr3_aa: CASSFGPYSNQPQHF; cdr3_nt: TGTGCCAGCAGCTTCGGGCCGTATAGCAATCAGCCCCAGCATTTT
j_call: TRBJ1-4; d_call: .; v_call: TRBV7-2; clone_size: many; cdr3_aa: CASSLGGFTNEKLFF; cdr3_nt: TGTGCCAGCAGCTTAGGAGGGTTTACTAATGAAAAACTGTTTTTT
j_call: TRBJ2-7; d_call: .; v_call: TRBV5-1; clone_size: few; cdr3_aa: CASSQRDSAYEQYF; cdr3_nt: TGCGCCAGCAGCCAGCGGGACAGTGCCTACGAGCAGTACTTC
j_call: TRBJ1-4; d_call: .; v_call: TRBV7-2; clone_size: few; cdr3_aa: CASSLGAAGGEKLFF; cdr3_nt: TGTGCCAGCAGCTTAGGGGCCGCGGGGGGTGAAAAACTGTTTTTT
j_call: TRBJ2-5; d_call: .; v_call: TRBV20-1; clone_size: few; cdr3_aa: CSARGRDQETQYF; cdr3_nt: TGCAGTGCTAGAGGACGGGACCAAGAGACCCAGTACTTC
j_call: TRBJ1-1; d_call: .; v_call: TRBV12-3/TRBV12-4; clone_size: .; cdr3_aa: CASSFRLENTEAFF; cdr3_nt: TGTGCCAGCAGTTTTCGACTAGAGAACACTGAAGCTTTCTTT
j_call: TRBJ2-7; d_call: .; v_call: TRBV19; clone_size: .; cdr3_aa: CASSITAAATYEQYF; cdr3_nt: TGTGCCAGTAGTATTACGGCAGCCGCAACCTACGAGCAGTACTTC
j_call: TRBJ2-7; d_call: .; v_call: TRBV28; clone_size: .; cdr3_aa: CASSSAGRASYEQYF; cdr3_nt: TGTGCCAGCAGTTCCGCGGGACGGGCCTCCTACGAGCAGTACTTC
j_call: TRBJ1-3; d_call: .; v_call: TRBV7-2; clone_size: .; cdr3_aa: CASSQRPIHLSGNTIYF; cdr3_nt: TGTGCCAGCAGCCAAAGACCTATACACCTCTCTGGAAACACCATATATTTT
j_call: TRBJ2-3; d_call: .; v_call: TRBV12-3/TRBV12-4; clone_size: .; cdr3_aa: CASSLDTGPDTQYF; cdr3_nt: TGTGCCAGCAGTTTGGACACCGGACCTGATACGCAGTATTTT
j_call: TRBJ2-1; d_call: .; v_call: TRBV11-2; clone_size: .; cdr3_aa: CASRRLGNSYNEQFF; cdr3_nt: TGTGCCAGCAGACGACTCGGAAACTCCTACAATGAGCAGTTCTTC
j_call: TRBJ2-3; d_call: TRBD2; v_call: TRBV11-2; clone_size: few; cdr3_aa: CASSLVGLAGVLGDTQYF; cdr3_nt: TGTGCCAGCAGCTTAGTGGGACTAGCGGGAGTTTTGGGAGATACGCAGTATTTT
j_call: TRBJ1-2; d_call: TRBD1; v_call: TRBV6-1; clone_size: few; cdr3_aa: CASSRHPTGTYGYTF; cdr3_nt: TGTGCCAGCAGTCGACACCCGACAGGGACCTATGGCTACACCTTC
j_call: TRBJ2-5; d_call: .; v_call: TRBV28; clone_size: .; cdr3_aa: CASALGGGQETQYF; cdr3_nt: TGTGCCAGCGCCCTAGGAGGGGGGCAAGAGACCCAGTACTTC
j_call: TRBJ1-1; d_call: TRBD1; v_call: TRBV6-8; clone_size: .; cdr3_aa: CASRKTGENTEAFF; cdr3_nt: TGTGCCAGCAGGAAAACAGGGGAGAACACTGAAGCTTTCTTT
j_call: TRBJ2-3; d_call: TRBD2; v_call: TRBV10-3; clone_size: .; cdr3_aa: CAISDPTSGSSDTQYF; cdr3_nt: TGTGCCATCAGTGACCCGACTAGCGGGAGTTCAGATACGCAGTATTTT
j_call: TRBJ2-2; d_call: TRBD2; v_call: TRBV6-6; clone_size: .; cdr3_aa: CASSGGLAGLRVGELFF; cdr3_nt: TGTGCCAGCAGTGGGGGACTAGCGGGACTCCGGGTCGGGGAGCTGTTTTTT
j_call: TRBJ1-2; d_call: .; v_call: TRBV28; clone_size: .; cdr3_aa: CASSFDGAYGYTF; cdr3_nt: TGTGCCAGCAGTTTTGACGGTGCCTATGGCTACACCTTC
j_call: TRBJ1-5; d_call: .; v_call: TRBV7-2; clone_size: .; cdr3_aa: CASSLGGNPQHF; cdr3_nt: TGTGCCAGCAGCTTAGGGGGAAACCCCCAGCATTTC
j_call: TRBJ2-5; d_call: .; v_call: TRBV12-3/TRBV12-4; clone_size: .; cdr3_aa: CASSYGEGDQYF; cdr3_nt: TGTGCCAGCAGTTACGGGGAGGGGGACCAGTACTTC
j_call: TRBJ1-2; d_call: TRBD1; v_call: TRBV7-2; clone_size: many; cdr3_aa: CASSPDRAYGYTF; cdr3_nt: TGTGCCAGCAGCCCCGACAGGGCCTATGGCTACACCTTC
j_call: TRBJ1-4; d_call: .; v_call: TRBV7-2; clone_size: few; cdr3_aa: CASSFFGSNEKLFF; cdr3_nt: TGTGCCAGCAGCTTCTTCGGCTCTAATGAAAAACTGTTTTTT
j_call: TRBJ2-1; d_call: TRBD1; v_call: TRBV5-1; clone_size: .; cdr3_aa: CASSFGSGTGYNEQFF; cdr3_nt: TGCGCCAGCAGCTTCGGATCCGGGACAGGGTATAATGAGCAGTTCTTC
j_call: TRBJ2-3; d_call: .; v_call: TRBV7-2; clone_size: many; cdr3_aa: CASSLAGRTSTDTQYF; cdr3_nt: TGTGCCAGCAGCTTAGCTGGGCGGACTAGCACAGATACGCAGTATTTT
j_call: TRBJ2-5; d_call: .; v_call: TRBV7-2; clone_size: once; cdr3_aa: CASSRGTTQETQYF; cdr3_nt: TGTGCCAGCAGCAGGGGTACTACTCAAGAGACCCAGTACTTC
j_call: TRBJ2-2; d_call: TRBD2; v_call: TRBV4-1; clone_size: .; cdr3_aa: CASSQSGLAGTGELFF; cdr3_nt: TGCGCCAGCAGCCAAAGTGGACTAGCGGGCACCGGGGAGCTGTTTTTT
j_call: TRBJ2-5; d_call: .; v_call: TRBV4-1; clone_size: few; cdr3_aa: CASSPPNGLSETQYF; cdr3_nt: TGCGCCAGCAGCCCCCCGAACGGGTTATCGGAGACCCAGTACTTC
j_call: TRBJ1-3; d_call: TRBD1; v_call: TRBV7-2; clone_size: few; cdr3_aa: CASSPGVGQGLGNTIYF; cdr3_nt: TGTGCCAGCAGCCCAGGAGTGGGACAGGGTTTAGGGAACACCATATATTTT
j_call: TRBJ2-7; d_call: .; v_call: TRBV20-1; clone_size: .; cdr3_aa: CSALRRGAPGEQYF; cdr3_nt: TGCAGTGCCCTAAGACGGGGGGCGCCGGGCGAGCAGTACTTC